The sequence of this T cell receptor (beta chain) was determined in a study of blood T cell repertoires in COVID-19. Study in general: Donors in the United States, Italy and Spain gave samples during acute or convalescent COVID-19.

V trimming: 4 bases; J trimming: 5 bases; junction bases outside the gene matches: 4. The CDR3 contains 13 residues. Germline CDR1 and CDR2: SGHNT and YYREEE (reference sequence). Original data processing: Researchers report that nucleated cell counts were estimated from reference gene primer amplification. The repertoire was sequenced with immunoSEQ multiplex PCR; TCRdb's copy has only in-frame clones and lacks some. V, J and clone size reflect that table, while D and trimming were determined from the DNA. The sample carries about 74,000 clones, more than 75% recorded once. This clone occurred once. Sequencing was performed on peripheral blood. The origin of this receptor is a man aged 50 or older with acute or convalescent COVID-19. J is TRBJ2-5 and V is TRBV5-4, with 8 positions matching TRBD1. This CDR3 reads CASSVWDRETQYF. The CDR3 nucleotides are TGTGCCAGCAGCGTTTGGGACAGGGAGACCCAGTACTTC.